This TCR beta chain derives from a study of T cells in tumors after PD-1 blockade. Background on the study: During anti-PD-1 treatment, some patients continued daily vismodegib 150 mg. On average, peripheral blood gave under 150,000 TCR templates and 35,000 to 40,000 unique clonotypes.

CDR3 size: 15 residues. In germline, CDR1 is SQVTM, CDR2 ANQGSEA. V gave up 4 bases and J gave up 7 bases; unmatched junction bases: 9. The study's findings and limits: About 40% of tumor TCR clonotypes were also found in blood.

The data were produced by immunoSEQ multiplex PCR, yet TCRdb's version contains in-frame clones alone and is incomplete. This sample has 61,000 or so clones, with just under 80% found just once. Notes on this clone: Antigen: not known.

This receptor was obtained from a human donor with basal cell carcinoma. V gene TRBV29-1 combines with J gene TRBJ2-1, with 11 bases lining up with TRBD1. Sequenced here: PBMCs, sampled before anti-PD-1 treatment. The CDR3 reads CSVGGGQGASNEQFF. CDR3 sequence (DNA): TGCAGCGTTGGCGGCGGACAGGGGGCGTCTAATGAGCAGTTCTTC.